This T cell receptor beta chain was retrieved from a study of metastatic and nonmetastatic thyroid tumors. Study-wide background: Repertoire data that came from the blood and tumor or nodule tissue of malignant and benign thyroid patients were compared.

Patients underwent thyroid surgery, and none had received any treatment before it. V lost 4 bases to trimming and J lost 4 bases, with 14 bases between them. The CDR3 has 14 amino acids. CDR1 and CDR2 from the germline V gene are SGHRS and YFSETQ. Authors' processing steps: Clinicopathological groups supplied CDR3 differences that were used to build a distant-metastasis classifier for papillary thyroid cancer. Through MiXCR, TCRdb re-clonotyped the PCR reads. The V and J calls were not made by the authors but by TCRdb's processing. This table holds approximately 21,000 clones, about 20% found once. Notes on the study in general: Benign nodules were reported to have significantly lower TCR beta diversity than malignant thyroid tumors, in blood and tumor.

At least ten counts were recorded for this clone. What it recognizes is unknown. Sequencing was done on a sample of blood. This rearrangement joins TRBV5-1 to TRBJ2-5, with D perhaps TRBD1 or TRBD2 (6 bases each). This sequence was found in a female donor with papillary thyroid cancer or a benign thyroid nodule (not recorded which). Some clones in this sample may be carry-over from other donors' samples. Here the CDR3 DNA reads TGCGCCAGCAGCCCGGGGGCAGTCGGAGAGACCCAGTACTTC. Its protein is CASSPGAVGETQYF.